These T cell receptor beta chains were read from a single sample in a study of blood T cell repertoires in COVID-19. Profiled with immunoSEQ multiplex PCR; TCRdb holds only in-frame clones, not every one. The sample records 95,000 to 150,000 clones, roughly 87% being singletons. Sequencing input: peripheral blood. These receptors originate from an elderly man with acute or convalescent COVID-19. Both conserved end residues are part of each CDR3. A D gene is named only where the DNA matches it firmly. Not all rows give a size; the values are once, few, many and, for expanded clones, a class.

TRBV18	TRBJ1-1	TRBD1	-	TGTGCCAGCTCAACAACAGGGGGTGCTGAAGCTTTCTTT	CASSTTGGAEAFF
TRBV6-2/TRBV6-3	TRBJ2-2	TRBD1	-	TGTGCCAGCAGTTACTCAGGGACAGTTAACACCGGGGAGCTGTTTTTT	CASSYSGTVNTGELFF
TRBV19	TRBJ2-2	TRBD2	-	TGTGCCGTCAGCCGGGGGGGCCGCACCGGGGAGCTGTTTTTT	CAVSRGGRTGELFF
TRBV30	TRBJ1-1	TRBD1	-	TGTGCCTGGATCAGCAGGGGGCGGACTGAAGCTTTCTTT	CAWISRGRTEAFF
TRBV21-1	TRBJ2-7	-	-	TGTGCCAGCAGCTCCCCCTGCGGTTCCCGGGAGACGTCCCACTACGAGCAGTACTTC	CASSSPCGSRETSHYEQYF
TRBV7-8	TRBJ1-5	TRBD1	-	TGTGCCAGCAGCTTCGCCGGACAGGGGGCTTATCAGCCCCAGCATTTT	CASSFAGQGAYQPQHF
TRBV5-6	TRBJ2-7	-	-	TGTGCCAGCAGCTTGGCTGGAGACAGTACCTACGAGCAGTACTTC	CASSLAGDSTYEQYF
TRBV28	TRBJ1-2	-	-	TGTGCCAGCAGTTTGGGCTCGTGGGGGGCTAACTATGGCTACACCTTC	CASSLGSWGANYGYTF
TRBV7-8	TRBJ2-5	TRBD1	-	TGTGCCAGCAGCTTCACAGGGGGCGTATCGGAGACCCAGTACTTC	CASSFTGGVSETQYF
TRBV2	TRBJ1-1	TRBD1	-	TGTGCCAGCAGTGCGCAGGGGGACACTGAAGCTTTCTTT	CASSAQGDTEAFF
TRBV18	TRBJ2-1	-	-	TGTGCCAGCTCACCGGGGCTATCGTACAATGAGCAGTTCTTC	CASSPGLSYNEQFF
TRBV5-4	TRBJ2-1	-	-	TGTGCCAGCAGCTTGTGGAGTGGAGAGCAGTTCTTC	CASSLWSGEQFF
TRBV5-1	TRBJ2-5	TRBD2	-	TGCGCCAGCAGCTTGGATGCGGGGGGGCCAGGAGGAGAGACCCAGTACTTC	CASSLDAGGPGGETQYF
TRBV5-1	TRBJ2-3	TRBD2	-	TGCGCCAGCGGAGGGACTAGCGGGGGGGCTGCAGATACGCAGTATTTT	CASGGTSGGAADTQYF
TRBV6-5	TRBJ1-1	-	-	TGTGCCAGCCTACTGGTGAACACTGAAGCTTTCTTT	CASLLVNTEAFF
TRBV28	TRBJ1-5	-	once	TGTGCCAGCAGTTTGGAGGGGCGGGGAAGCAATCAGCCCCAGCATTTT	CASSLEGRGSNQPQHF
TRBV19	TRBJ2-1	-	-	TGTGCCAGTATAAGGACGGGAGATTCCTACAATGAGCAGTTCTTC	CASIRTGDSYNEQFF
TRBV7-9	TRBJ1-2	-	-	TGTGCCAGCAGCTTATCTTCCGAGATTGGCTACACCTTC	CASSLSSEIGYTF
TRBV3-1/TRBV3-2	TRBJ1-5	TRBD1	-	TGTGCCAGCAGCCTCAACTGGGACAGGCCCCAGCATTTT	CASSLNWDRPQHF
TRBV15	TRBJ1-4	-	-	TGTGCCACCAGCAGCAGAATTACCGGGGGGAATGAAAAACTGTTTTTT	CATSSRITGGNEKLFF
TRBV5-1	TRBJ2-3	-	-	TGCGCCAGCAGCTTTTCGGCGCTAGCTGGAGATACGCAGTATTTT	CASSFSALAGDTQYF
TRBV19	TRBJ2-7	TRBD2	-	TGTGCCAGTAGTATAGGGGCAACACCGGGACTAGCGTCCTCCTACGAGCAGTACTTC	CASSIGATPGLASSYEQYF
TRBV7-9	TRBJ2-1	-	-	TGTGCCAGCAGCTCGGGGGTGTATGAGTTCTTC	CASSSGVYEFF
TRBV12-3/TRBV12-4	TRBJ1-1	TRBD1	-	TGTGCCAGCAGTCTCGGACAGGGCACTGAAGCTTTCTTT	CASSLGQGTEAFF
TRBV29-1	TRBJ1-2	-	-	TGCAGCGTTGCTCCCAGGGGAGAGGATGGCTACACCTTC	CSVAPRGEDGYTF
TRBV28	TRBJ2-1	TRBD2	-	TGTGCCAGCAGTTGGGCAGCGGGAGGGCCGAGCGATGAGCAGTTCTTC	CASSWAAGGPSDEQFF
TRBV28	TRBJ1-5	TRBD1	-	TGTGCCAGCAGTTTCGTAGGGGGCAGGCAGCCCCAGCATTTT	CASSFVGGRQPQHF
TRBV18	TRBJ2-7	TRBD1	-	TGTGCCAGCTCACCCACAGGGGACGAGCAGTACTTC	CASSPTGDEQYF
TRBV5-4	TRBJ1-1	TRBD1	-	TGTGCCAGCAGCTCCGGACAGGGAGTAAGGAACACTGAAGCTTTCTTT	CASSSGQGVRNTEAFF